One TCR beta chain is described in this entry. The source of the sample is a study of identical twins. CDR1 is SGDLS, CDR2 YYNGEE, per germline. V lost 4 bases to trimming and J lost 3 bases, with 17 bases between them. This CDR3 has 15 residues. A universal primer site was added by template switching, and unique molecular identifiers were carried by the cDNA. From the 5' RACE reads, TCRdb called clonotypes with MiXCR, one entry per CDR3 protein. Of 1.5 million to 2 million distinct CDR3 sequences detected, less than 40% appear once; the ten largest clones hold about 0.27%. The chain links TRBV9 to TRBJ2-7, with D possibly matching TRBD2 (6 bases). The material sequenced was cord blood. This receptor was taken from a newborn girl in good health. The DNA of the CDR3 is TGTGCCAGCAGCCCGCACGGGAGAGCCGACTACGAGCAGTACTTC. Translation: CASSPHGRADYEQYF.